These 25 T cell receptor beta chains share one sample of origin, sequenced in a study of regulatory T cells in long-lasting Graves disease. Sample time point: newly diagnosed GD, antithyroid drugs for less than 3 months. RNA from PBMCs was the source of the TCR library. The TCR beta library used iRepertoire HTBI primers with Arm-PCR amplification of CDR3. TCRdb processed the multiplex PCR reads anew with MiXCR; each CDR3 protein has one entry. The data contain approximately 300,000 distinct CDR3 sequences, about 20% of them seen just once; the ten biggest clones take up roughly 35%. The sample here was peripheral blood mononuclear cells (PBMCs), taken at new diagnosis, from a patient treated with antithyroid drugs. Receptors were obtained from a female donor with Graves disease.

Many counts were recorded for this clonotype. The chain has TRBV7-9 and TRBJ2-1; 7 positions match TRBD2. J was trimmed by 1 base and V by 6 bases; bases with no gene match: 9. CDR1 is SEHNR, CDR2 FQNEAQ, per germline (reference sequence). CDR3 length equals 16 residues. For the CDR3, the DNA is TGTGCCAGCAGGTCGATTAGCGGGTCTTCCTACAATGAGCAGTTCTTC. Translation: CASRSISGSSYNEQFF.

The table lists this clonotype with many counts. The rearrangement links TRBV5-5 to TRBJ2-7, with D tentatively TRBD1 (5 bases). The CDR3 extends over 16 amino acids. V was cut by 6 bases and J by 5 bases, with 24 bases left in between. Germline V gene sequence: CDR1 SGHKS, CDR2 YYEKEE (reference sequence). CDR3 in DNA: TGTGCCAGCATCCCTACGGGCCAGGGAACAGCGCACGAGCAGTACTTC. It is translated as CASIPTGQGTAHEQYF.

The gene calls are TRBV3-1 and TRBJ2-7; 7 nucleotides align to TRBD2. Per germline, CDR1 LGHDT and CDR2 YNNKEL (reference sequence). The CDR3 runs 16 residues. The junction had 6 bases not matched to a gene; V was cut back by 1 base and J by 0 bases. CDR3 bases: TGTGCCAGCAGCCAAGCCCCACTAGCGAGCTCCTACGAGCAGTACTTC. This codes for CASSQAPLASSYEQYF.

V and J are TRBV4-2 and TRBJ2-5, with 8 bases identical to TRBD2. The CDR3 sequence is 18 residues long. From germline, CDR1 is LGHNA and CDR2 YNFKEQ. J gave up 4 bases and V 0 bases, and 13 bases lay outside the gene matches. CDR3 DNA sequence: TGTGCCAGCAGCCAAGATTTGGGTGAGCGGGAGTTGCCAGAGACCCAGTACTTC. Translating gives CASSQDLGERELPETQYF.

In the case of this clonotype: A single base separates this from a much larger clone, so it may be a read error. This chain joins TRBV7-3 and TRBJ2-1; D is undetermined. The CDR3 is 16 residues long. Germline CDR1 and CDR2: SGHTA and FQGTGA. In nucleotides, the CDR3 is TGTGCCAGCAGCGGGCCGGAAGCGAGAAACTACAATGAGCATTTCTTC. Protein product: CASSGPEARNYNEHFF.

For the CDR3, the DNA is TGTGCCAGCAGTTTGTCGAGACTAGGGACCAAAAACATTCAGTACTTC. This codes for CASSLSRLGTKNIQYF. The chain links TRBV28 to TRBJ2-4, with D perhaps TRBD2 (6 bases). V was cut by 3 bases and J by 2 bases, with 14 bases left in between. The germline V gene has CDR1 MDHEN and CDR2 SYDVKM. This CDR3 comprises 16 residues.

At least ten counts were recorded for this clonotype. The chain is built from TRBV28 and TRBJ1-2; no clear D. V shed 4 bases and J shed 6 bases, with 6 bases lying between them. The CDR3 totals 11 residues. Germline-derived CDR1 and CDR2 are MDHEN and SYDVKM. The CDR3: CASSYGHGYTF. The CDR3, as DNA: TGTGCCAGCAGTTACGGGCATGGCTACACCTTC.

This clonotype showed up many times. The V gene is TRBV5-1, the J gene TRBJ2-7; D is possibly TRBD1 (5 bases). The germline V gene encodes CDR1 SGHRS and CDR2 YFSETQ. The V end was cut by 3 bases, the J end by 0 bases, with 10 bases between. The length of the CDR3 is 14 residues. The CDR3 spells CASSSQGSSYEQYF. The CDR3 nucleotides read TGCGCCAGCAGCTCCCAGGGTAGCTCCTACGAGCAGTACTTC. The whole variable domain, filled in from reference TRBV5-1 and TRBJ2-7, reads KAGVTQTPRYLIKTRGQQVTLSCSPISGHRSVSWYQQTPGQGLQFLFEYFSETQRNKGNFPGRFSGRQFSNSRSEMNVSTLELGDSALYLCASSSQGSSYEQYFGPGTRLTVT.

The table lists this clonotype with many counts. This chain links TRBV20-1 with TRBJ2-7, with TRBD1 identical over 9 bases. Losses at the gene ends were 6 bases for V and 5 bases for J; bases not matched to a gene: 11. The CDR3 totals 14 residues. The germline V gene encodes CDR1 DFQATT and CDR2 SNEGSKA (reference sequence). The CDR3 loop is CSAIQTGGGHEQYF. The CDR3 region has the DNA TGCAGTGCAATCCAGACAGGGGGTGGACACGAGCAGTACTTC.

There are many counts of this clonotype. This rearrangement joins TRBV12-3 or TRBV12-4 to TRBJ2-3; possible D gene TRBD2, 6 bases. The CDR3 is 14 residues long. Trimming shortened V by 9 bases and J by 0 bases, and 13 bases separated the two germline ends. CDR3 coding DNA: TGTGCCAGTCGGATGGGGACTAGCACAGATACGCAGTATTTT. Translating it yields CASRMGTSTDTQYF.

Comments on this clonotype: Since a much larger clone is just one base distant, this may be a read error. The chain joins TRBV7-9 to TRBJ2-1; D not resolved. The CDR3 has 16 amino acids. V shed 1 base and J shed 0 bases, with 10 bases lying between them. CDR1 is SEHNR, CDR2 FQNEAQ, per germline (reference sequence). DNA of the CDR3: TGTGCCAGCAGCTTAGGGGTGAGGAGCTCCTACAATGAGCAGTTCTTC. This gives the protein CASSLGVRSSYNEQFF.

This chain connects TRBV6-1 to TRBJ2-2; D remains unclear. The CDR3 is 17 amino acids. Germline CDR1 is MNHNS and CDR2 is SASEGT. V was cut by 6 bases and J by 0 bases, with 17 bases left in between. This chain's CDR3 is CASSTLVVGPNTGELFF. CDR3 nucleotides: TGTGCCAGCAGCACCTTAGTCGTCGGCCCGAACACCGGGGAGCTGTTTTTT.

This clonotype was picked up a small number of times. Being one base from a much bigger clone, this may be a read error. The chain carries TRBV27 and TRBJ2-2; D not resolved. Between the trimmed V and J ends, which lost 1 base and 6 bases, there was a span of 3 bases. CDR1 is MNHEY and CDR2 is SMNVEV in the germline V gene (reference sequence). The CDR3 runs to 12 residues. CDR3 protein: CASSLYPGELFF. The CDR3, as DNA: TGTGCCAGCAGTTTATACCCCGGGGAGCTGTTTTTT.

In its sample, this clonotype was seen many times. V is TRBV28 and J is TRBJ1-2; D is possibly TRBD1 (5 bases). The CDR3 runs to 16 residues. V dropped 7 bases and J dropped 8 bases, with 26 bases sitting between them. Looked up from germline, CDR1 is MDHEN and CDR2 is SYDVKM. The CDR3 protein is CASTNLLSPDIGGYTF. The CDR3 bases are TGTGCCAGCACGAACCTCTTATCACCGGACATAGGCGGCTACACCTTC.

This clonotype was detected ten times or more. The V call is TRBV5-1, the J call TRBJ1-1; D uncertain. The CDR3 totals 14 residues. The ends were cut back, 4 bases at V and 4 bases at J, with 14 bases in the middle. Per germline, CDR1 SGHRS and CDR2 YFSETQ. The CDR3 coding sequence is TGCGCCAGCAGCGCAGCCGGGTCTAGCACTGAAGCTTTCTTT. Its protein is CASSAAGSSTEAFF.

This clonotype has at least ten counts. The chain is built from TRBV27 and TRBJ2-7; 7 bases fit TRBD1. The junction had 2 bases not matched to a gene; V was cut back by 3 bases and J by 0 bases. This CDR3 contains 14 residues. CDR1 and CDR2 (germline): MNHEY, SMNVEV (reference sequence). The CDR3 nucleotides read TGTGCCAGCAGTTTCGGGACAGACTCCTACGAGCAGTACTTC. This translates into CASSFGTDSYEQYF.

This clonotype was seen at least ten times. The genes are TRBV7-6 and TRBJ1-4; D ambiguous. The CDR3 has 15 residues. In germline, CDR1 is SGHVS, CDR2 FNYEAQ. Trimming pared 3 bases from V and 6 bases from J, leaving 14 bases between. The CDR3 protein is CASSFRPGADEKLFF. DNA for the CDR3: TGTGCCAGCAGCTTCAGACCGGGAGCAGATGAAAAACTGTTTTTT.

This clonotype has a count of ten or more. DNA for the CDR3: TGTGCCAGCAGTTTAAGCGGGCTAAGCTCCTACGAGCAGTACTTC. Residues: CASSLSGLSSYEQYF. The chain couples TRBV27 to TRBJ2-7; a weak D match, TRBD2 (6 bases). CDR3 length: 15 residues. The germline gives CDR1 MNHEY, CDR2 SMNVEV (reference sequence). V gave up 2 bases and J gave up 0 bases, with 11 bases separating them.

The sample holds many counts of this clonotype. In DNA, the CDR3 is TGTGCCAGCAGCGTCGTCGGGGGGATCTACGAGCAGTACTTC. Protein: CASSVVGGIYEQYF. The chain couples TRBV7-8 to TRBJ2-7; 7 bases fit TRBD2. Looked up from germline, CDR1 is SGHVS and CDR2 is FQNEAQ. CDR3 length: 14 residues. V trimming: 5 bases; J trimming: 3 bases; junction bases outside the gene matches: 7.

This clonotype was counted only a few times. The rearrangement uses TRBV5-1 and TRBJ2-5, with 14 bases aligning to TRBD2. V lost 0 bases, J lost 1 base, and 8 bases stayed unmatched. The CDR3 has 19 residues. Looked up from germline, CDR1 is SGHRS and CDR2 is YFSETQ. CDR3 sequence reads: CASSLEYGTSGSSQETQYF. CDR3 bases: TGCGCCAGCAGCTTGGAGTATGGGACTAGCGGGAGTAGCCAAGAGACCCAGTACTTC. The whole variable domain, remainder taken from reference TRBV5-1 and TRBJ2-5, is KAGVTQTPRYLIKTRGQQVTLSCSPISGHRSVSWYQQTPGQGLQFLFEYFSETQRNKGNFPGRFSGRQFSNSRSEMNVSTLELGDSALYLCASSLEYGTSGSSQETQYFGPGTRLLVL.

This clonotype was seen only a few times. The V call is TRBV6-4, the J call TRBJ2-2; the D gene is possibly TRBD2 (5 bases). Germline V gene lookup returns CDR1 MRHNA and CDR2 SNTAGT. V gave up 4 bases and J gave up 3 bases, with 6 bases separating them. The CDR3 is 13 residues long. The DNA of the CDR3 is TGTGCCAGCAGTGGGGGAGACACCGGGGAGCTGTTTTTT. Protein: CASSGGDTGELFF.

This clonotype was picked up many times. The chain carries TRBV25-1 and TRBJ1-1, with D possibly being TRBD1 (6 bases). The ends were cut back, 5 bases at V and 1 base at J, with 20 bases in the middle. This CDR3 contains 17 residues. Germline values: CDR1 MGHDK, CDR2 SYGVNS. CDR3 nucleotide sequence: TGTGCCAGCAGTCCCCCCCGGCAGGGGCGTAGGAACACTGAAGCTTTCTTT. It translates to CASSPPRQGRRNTEAFF.

The chain has TRBV2 and TRBJ1-2; tentative D call: TRBD1 (6 bases). The germline gives CDR1 SNHLY, CDR2 FYNNEI. CDR3 size: 13 residues. The V end lost 6 bases, the J end lost 4 bases, and 12 bases lay between the germline ends. This CDR3 is CASRQGLGYGYTF. The CDR3 nucleotides are TGTGCCAGCAGACAGGGCCTGGGCTATGGCTACACCTTC. Together with reference TRBV2 and TRBJ1-2, the CDR3 gives the full variable domain: EPEVTQTPSHQVTQMGQEVILRCVPISNHLYFYWYRQILGQKVEFLVSFYNNEISEKSEIFDDQFSVERPDGSNFTLKIRSTKLEDSAMYFCASRQGLGYGYTFGSGTRLTVV.

This clonotype has more than one count but fewer than ten. A much larger clone sits a single nucleotide away, making a read error possible. The gene calls are TRBV12-3 or TRBV12-4 and TRBJ2-2; D is undetermined. The CDR3 loop spans 12 amino acids. Here the CDR3 DNA reads TGTGCCAGCAGTTTGGCCACCCGGGAGCTGTTTTTT. Amino acid sequence: CASSLATRELFF.

This clonotype was seen ten or more times. The CDR3 region is CASSPFSGDNEKLFF. Written as DNA, the CDR3 is TGTGCCAGCAGTCCCTTTTCTGGGGATAATGAAAAACTGTTTTTT. The rearrangement links TRBV27 to TRBJ1-4; no reliable D call. The CDR3 length is 15 residues. With 5 bases removed from V and 4 bases from J, the gap between germline ends came to 14 bases. Germline V gene sequence: CDR1 MNHEY, CDR2 SMNVEV (reference sequence).